Below are 30 T cell receptor beta chains sequenced from a single sample in a study of T cell clusters in autoimmune cytopenias. Multiplex touch-down PCR amplified TRB using TRB-A and TRB-B pools in one tube. TCRdb derives one entry per CDR3 protein from the multiplex PCR reads, leaving out DNA. The sample table includes under 2,000 distinct CDR3 sequences. Each sample's input was around 250 ng genomic DNA, roughly 38,000 genome equivalents. What was sequenced was peripheral blood. The receptors were sampled from a human donor with an autoimmune cytopenia or autoimmune hepatitis (not recorded which).

This chain joins TRBV20-1 and TRBJ1-1; no DNA is available, so the TRBD1 call from TCRdb remains unchecked. The length of the CDR3 is 14 residues. Germline V gives CDR1 DFQATT, CDR2 SNEGSKA (reference sequence). This CDR3 is CSAGRQGVNTEAFF.

This clonotype is labeled medium-sized based on frequency. The chain links TRBV19 to TRBJ1-2. The CDR3 runs 12 residues. CDR1 is LNHDA and CDR2 is SQIVND in the germline V gene (reference sequence). The CDR3 here is CASSRSDAGYTF.

This clonotype registers medium-sized by frequency. The chain's CDR3 is CASSQDSYEQYF. The genes are TRBV7-9 and TRBJ2-7; TCRdb proposes TRBD1, but this gene call is untestable without DNA. From germline, CDR1 is SEHNR and CDR2 FQNEAQ (reference sequence). CDR3 length equals 12 residues.

The gene calls are TRBV2 and TRBJ2-1. CDR3 size: 14 residues. CDR1 is SNHLY, CDR2 FYNNEI, per germline. The CDR3 here is CASSADSSYNEQFF.

This clonotype is deemed large by its frequency. The chain combines TRBV19 with TRBJ2-3; TCRdb designates TRBD1, a call that cannot be tested without DNA. Germline V gives CDR1 LNHDA, CDR2 SQIVND (reference sequence). The CDR3 sequence is 14 residues long. The chain's CDR3 is CASSFGTSTDTQYF.

This clonotype is deemed medium-sized by its frequency. The V gene is TRBV12-3 or TRBV12-4, the J gene TRBJ1-2. The CDR3 totals 12 residues. CDR3 protein: CASSLEGRGYTF.

The gene calls are TRBV9 and TRBJ1-5. Germline assignment: CDR1 SGDLS and CDR2 YYNGEE. The CDR3 length is 15 residues. The CDR3 sequence is CASSRGWNSNQPQHF.

This clonotype ranks as medium-sized in terms of frequency. The rearrangement links TRBV5-6 to TRBJ2-1. The CDR3 has 13 amino acids. Germline V lookup: CDR1 SGHDT, CDR2 YYEEEE. CDR3 sequence reads: CASSSSFLNEQFF.

By frequency, this clonotype registers medium-sized (0.01 to 0.1%). The chain combines TRBV19 with TRBJ2-1; TCRdb gives TRBD1 as the D gene, but with no DNA this cannot be confirmed. In germline, CDR1 is LNHDA, CDR2 SQIVND (reference sequence). This CDR3 has 13 amino acids. This chain's CDR3 is CASSARGYNEQFF.

This clonotype shows up as medium-sized by frequency. This chain joins TRBV5-6 and TRBJ1-2. The germline gives CDR1 SGHDT, CDR2 YYEEEE. The CDR3 is 16 amino acids. The CDR3 here is CASSLEPASGAAGYTF.

The genes are TRBV5-4 and TRBJ1-1. Germline loops: CDR1 SGHNT, CDR2 YYREEE (reference sequence). There are 14 residues in the CDR3. CDR3 protein: CASSHKTGNTEAFF.

The chain couples TRBV7-9 to TRBJ1-6; lacking DNA, the TRBD1 call made by TCRdb goes unchecked. Per germline, CDR1 SEHNR and CDR2 FQNEAQ (reference sequence). This CDR3 region has 14 residues. Here the CDR3 reads CASSIGQTNSPLHF.

The chain is built from TRBV24-1 and TRBJ2-5; TCRdb gives TRBD1 as the D gene, but with no DNA this cannot be confirmed. Germline V gene data show CDR1 as KGHDR and CDR2 as SFDVKD. The CDR3 contains 15 residues. The CDR3 here is CATSDTGKYQETQYF.

The chain couples TRBV10-3 to TRBJ1-1; checking the TCRdb D call of TRBD1 is not possible without DNA. This CDR3 has 17 amino acids. Germline CDR1 reads ENHRY; CDR2 reads SYGVKD. This CDR3 is CAISENLGGGRITEAFF.

This clonotype is called medium-sized based on its frequency. The chain joins TRBV19 to TRBJ1-1; TCRdb returns TRBD1, unconfirmable since there is no DNA. The germline CDR1 and CDR2 sequences are LNHDA and SQIVND (reference sequence). This CDR3 region has 14 residues. The CDR3 sequence: CASSPGQGSTEAFF.

This clonotype counts as medium-sized by frequency. This CDR3 is CASSLGGTARYGYTF. V usage is TRBV11-2 and J usage is TRBJ1-2; TCRdb outputs TRBD1, but without DNA this stays unchecked. CDR1 SGHAT and CDR2 FQNNGV come from the germline V gene. CDR3 size: 15 residues.

Its frequency marks this clonotype as medium-sized. J is TRBJ2-2 and V is TRBV12-3 or TRBV12-4; TCRdb's D call, TRBD1, is unchecked because there is no DNA. The CDR3 is 11 amino acids. CDR3 sequence: CASTLTGELFF.

The chain combines TRBV2 with TRBJ1-2; TCRdb selects TRBD1, and the lack of DNA leaves this call unchecked. CDR1 SNHLY and CDR2 FYNNEI come from the germline V gene. The length of the CDR3 is 14 residues. CDR3 amino acids: CASTPDRGGYGYTF. The full variable domain, in which reference TRBV2 and TRBJ1-2 provide the parts outside the CDR3, is EPEVTQTPSHQVTQMGQEVILRCVPISNHLYFYWYRQILGQKVEFLVSFYNNEISEKSEIFDDQFSVERPDGSNFTLKIRSTKLEDSAMYFCASTPDRGGYGYTFGSGTRLTVV.

This clonotype is classed as medium-sized by frequency. This chain links TRBV20-1 with TRBJ2-1; TCRdb proposes TRBD1, but this gene call is untestable without DNA. The CDR3 runs 14 residues. CDR1 DFQATT and CDR2 SNEGSKA come from the germline V gene (reference sequence). CDR3 region: CSAREGGPMNEQFF.

The chain has TRBV29-1 and TRBJ2-3; TCRdb names TRBD2, which stays unverified in the absence of DNA. The CDR3 is 17 amino acids. Germline V gene sequence: CDR1 SQVTM, CDR2 ANQGSEA. The CDR3 is CSVRGRASGGGKDTQYF.

This clonotype is called medium-sized based on its frequency. V usage is TRBV29-1 and J usage is TRBJ1-1; the D call of TRBD1 rests on TCRdb alone, since no DNA is present to check it. The CDR3 length is 13 residues. The germline gives CDR1 SQVTM, CDR2 ANQGSEA. The CDR3 spells CSVGGGGWTEAFF. The full variable domain, completed using reference TRBV29-1 and TRBJ1-1, is SAVISQKPSRDICQRGTSLTIQCQVDSQVTMMFWYRQQPGQSLTLIATANQGSEATYESGFVIDKFPISRPNLTFSTLTVSNMSPEDSSIYLCSVGGGGWTEAFFGQGTRLTVV.

J is TRBJ2-7 and V is TRBV5-6. The V gene's germline CDR1 is SGHDT and CDR2 YYEEEE. The CDR3 is 15 residues long. Here the CDR3 reads CASSWGQGVSYEQYF.

Considering frequency, this clonotype is medium-sized. The CDR3 spells CASSSSFNQPQHF. V and J are TRBV27 and TRBJ1-5. Germline V CDR1 and CDR2: MNHEY, SMNVEV (reference sequence). CDR3 length: 13 residues.

Its frequency marks this clonotype as medium-sized (0.01 to 0.1%). The chain couples TRBV27 to TRBJ1-1. The length of the CDR3 is 13 residues. CDR1 MNHEY and CDR2 SMNVEV come from the germline V gene (reference sequence). Here the CDR3 reads CASSVRPRAPAFF.

This clonotype is medium-sized by frequency. This chain links TRBV6-6 with TRBJ2-3. The germline gives CDR1 MNHNY, CDR2 SVGAGI (reference sequence). The CDR3 is made up of 13 amino acids. CDR3 loop: CASSPDRTDTQYF.

This chain connects TRBV29-1 to TRBJ2-2; TCRdb reports TRBD1, a call that lacks DNA to check it against. The CDR3 runs 18 residues. Germline assignment: CDR1 SQVTM and CDR2 ANQGSEA. The CDR3 protein is CSVEGMAGGRPNTGELFF.

This clonotype is called medium-sized (0.01 to 0.1%) based on its frequency. The genes are TRBV6-6 and TRBJ1-3; the TRBD1 assignment by TCRdb is unverifiable without DNA. The CDR3 sequence is 15 residues long. Germline CDR1 reads MNHNY; CDR2 reads SVGAGI (reference sequence). CDR3 sequence reads: CASRLTTGTGNTIYF.

The rearrangement joins TRBV20-1 to TRBJ1-1; the TCRdb D gene call, TRBD1, has no DNA to confirm it. CDR1 is DFQATT and CDR2 is SNEGSKA in the germline V gene (reference sequence). This CDR3 spans 14 amino acids. CDR3 residues: CSASPGTGRTEAFF.

By frequency, this clonotype is medium-sized. The chain uses TRBV27 and TRBJ1-1; TCRdb's assignment of TRBD1 cannot be checked, as there is no DNA. The CDR3 is 13 residues long. CDR1 MNHEY and CDR2 SMNVEV come from the germline V gene (reference sequence). The CDR3 spells CASSSGQGTEAFF.

This clonotype is labeled medium-sized based on frequency. This chain links TRBV15 with TRBJ2-3; absent DNA, TCRdb's TRBD1 call cannot be checked. This CDR3 is 15 amino acids long. Germline CDR1 is LNHNV and CDR2 is YYDKDF (reference sequence). The CDR3 here is CATSREWGGTDTQYF.